The clone carrying this T cell receptor beta chain has only one observation. Its antigen is currently unknown. The data are from a study of cytomegalovirus exposure and HLA in healthy donors. Overall study results and limits: Association of a missense DCLRE1C variant with TCR beta V- and J-gene trimming was reported in a later analysis. A later analysis appeared to link common viral pathogens to several of the most significant clusters. For cytomegalovirus status, the classifier reportedly gave diagnoses with high specificity and sensitivity. In vitro confirmation showed a few CMV-associated chains to be CMV antigen specific.

A multiplex PCR was run with 60 Vbeta primers and 13 Jbeta primers. Measured with immunoSEQ multiplex PCR; TCRdb has only the in-frame clones, and not every one. The repertoire holds roughly 130,000 clones, with approximately 72% as singletons. The sequence was collected from a woman aged 60 to 75 in good health and CMV-seronegative. Sequencing input: PBMCs.

CDR3 in DNA: TGTGCCAGCAGCTTAGGCGGAAAGGGGGTAGAGACCCAGTACTTC. Translation: CASSLGGKGVETQYF. V and J are TRBV7-3 and TRBJ2-5; D is possibly TRBD1 (6 bases). V lost 2 bases to trimming and J lost 4 bases, with 14 bases between them. Germline V gene lookup returns CDR1 SGHTA and CDR2 FQGTGA. The length of the CDR3 is 15 residues.